This T cell receptor (beta chain) stems from a study of T cell changes during pregnancy in multiple sclerosis. V was shortened by 6 bases and J by 2 bases, with 13 bases between the two germline ends. Per the germline V gene, CDR1 is LNHDA and CDR2 is SQIVND (reference sequence). CDR3 length: 14 residues. Measured with immunoSEQ multiplex PCR; TCRdb has only the in-frame clones, and not every one. The sample holds 36,000 or so clones, roughly 92% seen once. The chain couples TRBV19 to TRBJ1-2, with a tentative D call TRBD1 (6 bases). This TCR was recovered from a female donor with multiple sclerosis, enrolled in a pregnancy study. Sequencing was carried out using PBMCs (not recorded whether the cells were cultured). The CDR3 sequence is CASRDRLRNYGYTF. The CDR3 DNA sequence: TGTGCCAGTAGGGACAGACTAAGGAACTATGGCTACACCTTC. Based on the CDR3 plus reference TRBV19 and TRBJ1-2, the full variable domain is DGGITQSPKYLFRKEGQNVTLSCEQNLNHDAMYWYRQDPGQGLRLIYYSQIVNDFQKGDIAEGYSVSREKKESFPLTVTSAQKNPTAFYLCASRDRLRNYGYTFGSGTRLTVV.